The 8 T cell receptor beta chains presented below share a single source sample, sequenced in a study of T cells in Graves' hyperthyroidism and ophthalmopathy. Template material for amplifying TCR beta CDR3 regions consisted of RNA transcripts. HTBI primers drove first-round RT-PCR of the TCR CDR3. From the multiplex PCR reads, TCRdb called clonotypes with MiXCR, one entry per CDR3 protein. This table has hundreds of thousands of distinct CDR3 sequences, roughly 15% appearing once. Sequenced material: blood. Receptors were obtained from a woman between 18 and 29 years old with Graves' hyperthyroidism.

This clonotype was seen ten or more times. The chain is built from TRBV20-1 and TRBJ2-5; D is ambiguous. Germline V gene data show CDR1 as DFQATT and CDR2 as SNEGSKA (reference sequence). V dropped 3 bases and J dropped 5 bases, with 13 bases sitting between them. The CDR3 runs to 13 residues. CDR3 loop: CSASVSGRETQYF. DNA for the CDR3: TGCAGTGCTAGTGTATCAGGACGTGAGACCCAGTACTTC.

The chain links TRBV24-1 to TRBJ2-5; 8 nucleotides agree with TRBD1. The germline CDR1 and CDR2 sequences are KGHDR and SFDVKD. J was trimmed by 5 bases and V by 5 bases; bases with no gene match: 12. CDR3 size: 16 residues. CDR3 sequence (DNA): TGTGCCACCAGTGGACACGACAGGGGAGTATTGGAGACCCAGTACTTC. Protein sequence: CATSGHDRGVLETQYF.

The chain recombines TRBV6-1 with TRBJ1-4, with unresolved D. Per germline, CDR1 MNHNS and CDR2 SASEGT. V lost 7 bases and J lost 8, with 20 bases in between. CDR3 length: 15 amino acids. Here the CDR3 reads CASTTWSLTAEKLFF. In DNA form, the CDR3 reads TGTGCCAGCACGACTTGGTCCCTAACTGCAGAAAAACTGTTTTTT.

V is TRBV29-1 and J is TRBJ2-1; 7 nucleotides align to TRBD1. The germline gives CDR1 SQVTM, CDR2 ANQGSEA. The CDR3 contains 11 residues. V lost 6 bases and J lost 8; bases outside the gene matches: 4. CDR3 region: CSVADRDEQFF. For the CDR3, the DNA is TGCAGCGTGGCCGACAGGGATGAGCAGTTCTTC.

Ten or more counts support this clonotype. The CDR3 DNA sequence: TGTGCCAGCAGCTCCGGGAGAAGATTATACGAGCAGTACTTC. Residues: CASSSGRRLYEQYF. The J gene is TRBJ2-7, the V gene TRBV13, with D perhaps TRBD2 (6 bases). CDR3 length: 14 amino acids. The germline CDR1 and CDR2 sequences are PRHDT and FYEKMQ (reference sequence). V was pared by 4 bases and J by 4 bases, with 14 bases between. Variable domain in full (rest from reference TRBV13 and TRBJ2-7): AAGVIQSPRHLIKEKRETATLKCYPIPRHDTVYWYQQGPGQDPQFLISFYEKMQSDKGSIPDRFSAQQFSDYHSELNMSSLELGDSALYFCASSSGRRLYEQYFGPGTRLTVT.

Turning to this clonotype: Without the conserved terminal phenylalanine or tryptophan, this CDR3 likely stems from a read error. The gene calls are TRBV10-1 and TRBJ2-3, with D perhaps matching TRBD2 (6 bases). From germline, CDR1 is WNHNN and CDR2 SYGVQD (reference sequence). Trimming removed 3 bases at V and 0 bases at J, with 13 bases between. The CDR3 is made up of 16 amino acids. The CDR3 DNA reads as TGCGCCAGCAGTGAAACGGGGGTTGCTAGCACAGATACGCAGTATCTT. This codes for CASSETGVASTDTQYL.

This clonotype occurred many times. The chain has TRBV28 and TRBJ1-2; D not resolved. The CDR3 has 11 amino acids. Germline lookup yields CDR1 MDHEN and CDR2 SYDVKM. V was shortened by 8 bases and J by 4 bases, with 8 bases between the two germline ends. DNA of the CDR3: TGTGCCAGCGTCGTCGGCTATGGCTACACCTTC. This encodes CASVVGYGYTF.

V is TRBV18 and J is TRBJ1-3; unclear D gene. The V gene lost 5 bases and the J gene lost 0 bases, with 17 bases spanning the gap. This CDR3 has 17 amino acids. Germline values: CDR1 KGHSH, CDR2 LQKENI. CDR3 sequence: CASSTREEGHSGNTIYF. DNA for the CDR3: TGTGCCAGCTCAACAAGGGAGGAGGGCCACTCTGGAAACACCATATATTTT.